One sample yielded the 13 T cell receptor beta chains listed below, sequenced in a study of blood T cell repertoires in COVID-19. Profiling relied on immunoSEQ multiplex PCR, and the TCRdb table lists in-frame clones only, not all of them. The sample has some 350,000 clones; roughly 87% are singletons. Source material: PBMCs or T cells enriched from blood (not recorded which). These TCRs come from a woman aged 25-40 years who had recovered from COVID-19.

This sequence joins TRBV28 and TRBJ2-3; 9 bases align to TRBD2. The CDR3 spans 14 residues. Germline V CDR1 and CDR2: MDHEN, SYDVKM. Germline trimming cut 5 bases from V and 6 bases from J; bases unmatched to any gene: 6. As DNA, the CDR3 is TGTGCCAGCAGTCATAGCGGGAGCGGGGATACGCAGTATTTT. Encoded protein: CASSHSGSGDTQYF.

The J gene is TRBJ1-6, the V gene TRBV28; D remains ambiguous. V was clipped by 3 bases and J by 9 bases, with 6 bases between them. Germline-derived CDR1 and CDR2 are MDHEN and SYDVKM. The CDR3 sequence is 12 residues long. In nucleotides, the CDR3 is TGTGCCAGCAGTTTCGAGGGTTCACCCCTCCACTTT. Its translation: CASSFEGSPLHF.

The V and J genes are TRBV7-2 and TRBJ2-7; 12 positions match TRBD2. With V trimmed by 5 bases and J by 4 bases, 6 bases remained unmatched. CDR1 is SGHTA and CDR2 is FQGNSA in the germline V gene. CDR3 size: 15 residues. This chain's CDR3 is CASSPTSGRSYEQYF. DNA for the CDR3: TGTGCCAGCAGCCCGACTAGCGGGAGATCTTACGAGCAGTACTTC. Using reference TRBV7-2 and TRBJ2-7 for the parts outside the CDR3, the full variable domain is GAGVSQSPSNKVTEKGKDVELRCDPISGHTALYWYRQSLGQGLEFLIYFQGNSAPDKSGLPSDRFSAERTGGSVSTLTIQRTQQEDSAVYLCASSPTSGRSYEQYFGPGTRLTVT.

In this sample, this clone turned up once. V usage is TRBV6-5 and J usage is TRBJ2-7; 10 bases agree with TRBD2. CDR1 MNHEY and CDR2 SVGAGI come from the germline V gene. This CDR3 has 14 residues. The V segment lost 7 bases and the J segment 3 bases; nucleotides outside the gene matches: 6. CDR3 protein: CASTAAGGLYEQYF. DNA for the CDR3: TGTGCCAGCACCGCAGCGGGGGGGCTCTACGAGCAGTACTTC.

The chain recombines TRBV30 with TRBJ1-3, with a weak D call TRBD1 (5 bases). Germline CDR1 and CDR2: GTSNPN and SVGIG (reference sequence). This CDR3 has 13 amino acids. V lost 4 bases, J lost 0 bases, and 7 bases lay in between. CDR3 amino acids: CAWKQGSGNTIYF. CDR3 DNA: TGTGCCTGGAAGCAGGGCTCTGGAAACACCATATATTTT.

Notes on this clone: Other DNA sequences in the sample encode the same CDR3. The chain combines TRBV5-1 with TRBJ2-3; TRBD2 might be the D (6 bases). Trimming removed 0 bases at V and 2 bases at J, with 10 bases between. This CDR3 contains 15 residues. CDR1 and CDR2 from the germline V gene are SGHRS and YFSETQ. The CDR3 is CASSLGGTNTDTQYF. CDR3 in DNA: TGCGCCAGCAGCTTGGGCGGGACGAACACAGATACGCAGTATTTT.

The chain couples TRBV9 to TRBJ2-1, with TRBD2 matching 7 bases. This CDR3 has 16 amino acids. The germline gives CDR1 SGDLS, CDR2 YYNGEE. The junction had 4 bases not matched to a gene; V was cut back by 1 base and J by 0 bases. The CDR3 spells CASSVRLAASYNEQFF. For the CDR3, the DNA is TGTGCCAGCAGCGTAAGGCTAGCGGCCTCCTACAATGAGCAGTTCTTC.

This CDR3 reads CASSLAITDTQYF. CDR3 DNA sequence: TGTGCCAGCAGCTTAGCTATCACAGATACGCAGTATTTT. The chain couples TRBV7-3 to TRBJ2-3; D uncertain. The CDR3 consists of 13 residues. Looked up from germline, CDR1 is SGHTA and CDR2 is FQGTGA. Trimming left V 2 bases short and J 2 bases short, with 5 bases between.

J is TRBJ2-7 and V is TRBV25-1; unclear D gene. Looked up from germline, CDR1 is MGHDK and CDR2 is SYGVNS. The CDR3 contains 13 residues. V was shortened by 1 base and J by 3 bases, with 7 bases between the two germline ends. The CDR3 coding sequence is TGTGCCAGCAGTGAATTGGGCTTCTACGAGCAGTACTTC. This gives the protein CASSELGFYEQYF.

In its sample, this clone was seen a few times. CDR3 residues: CASSGAGSQETQYF. For the CDR3, the DNA is TGTGCCAGCTCGGGAGCGGGATCCCAAGAGACCCAGTACTTC. V is TRBV5-4 and J is TRBJ2-5, with 7 bases that match TRBD2. This CDR3 contains 14 residues. The J segment lost 1 base and the V segment lost 7 bases, leaving 7 bases of the junction unmatched. The V gene's germline CDR1 is SGHNT and CDR2 YYREEE (reference sequence).

The rearrangement uses TRBV5-1 and TRBJ1-1; D remains unclear. Trimming took 0 bases from V and 2 from J, leaving 11 bases between them. CDR1 and CDR2 from the germline V gene are SGHRS and YFSETQ. The CDR3 sequence is 15 residues long. DNA for the CDR3: TGCGCCAGCAGCTTGGGGGCAGGTCTTAACACTGAAGCTTTCTTT. Amino acid sequence: CASSLGAGLNTEAFF. Supplemented by reference TRBV5-1 and TRBJ1-1, the full variable domain reads KAGVTQTPRYLIKTRGQQVTLSCSPISGHRSVSWYQQTPGQGLQFLFEYFSETQRNKGNFPGRFSGRQFSNSRSEMNVSTLELGDSALYLCASSLGAGLNTEAFFGQGTRLTVV.

The V and J genes are TRBV19 and TRBJ2-3, with a weak D call TRBD1 (5 bases). The CDR3 contains 12 residues. Germline CDR1 LNHDA, CDR2 SQIVND (reference sequence). The V gene lost 10 bases and the J gene lost 0 bases, with 8 bases spanning the gap. The chain's CDR3 is CATQGSTDTQYF. CDR3 nucleotides: TGTGCCACCCAGGGCAGCACAGATACGCAGTATTTT.

DNA for the CDR3: TGTGCCAGCAGTGCAGGGGGCGCGTATGTCGGGGAGCTGTTTTTT. Protein: CASSAGGAYVGELFF. The gene calls are TRBV2 and TRBJ2-2; 8 bases map to TRBD1. J gave up 7 bases and V 4 bases, and 8 bases lay outside the gene matches. CDR3 length: 15 amino acids. Germline CDR1 SNHLY, CDR2 FYNNEI.